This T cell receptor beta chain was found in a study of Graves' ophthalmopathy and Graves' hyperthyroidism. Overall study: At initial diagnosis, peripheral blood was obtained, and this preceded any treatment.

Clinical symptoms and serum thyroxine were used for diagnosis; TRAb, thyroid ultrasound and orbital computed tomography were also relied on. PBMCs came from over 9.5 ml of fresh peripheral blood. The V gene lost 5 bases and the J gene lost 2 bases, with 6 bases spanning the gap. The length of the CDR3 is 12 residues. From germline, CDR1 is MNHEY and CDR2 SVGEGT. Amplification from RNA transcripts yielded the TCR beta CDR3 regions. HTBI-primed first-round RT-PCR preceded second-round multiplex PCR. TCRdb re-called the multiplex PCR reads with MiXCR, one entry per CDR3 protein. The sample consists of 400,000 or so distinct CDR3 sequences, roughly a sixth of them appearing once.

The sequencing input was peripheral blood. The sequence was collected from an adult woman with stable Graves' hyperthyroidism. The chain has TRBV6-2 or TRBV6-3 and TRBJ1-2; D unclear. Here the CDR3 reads CASSGWNYGYTF. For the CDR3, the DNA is TGTGCCAGCAGTGGCTGGAACTATGGCTACACCTTC.